The rows below give T cell receptor beta chains drawn from one sample of a study of blood T cell repertoires in COVID-19. Produced via immunoSEQ multiplex PCR; TCRdb's table is partial and in-frame only. Found here are about 180,000 clones, about 84% of them singletons; the top ten hold over 7.5%. The source material was PBMCs or T cells enriched from blood (not recorded which). These receptors came from a woman in her 30s who had recovered from COVID-19. CDR3s include the opening cysteine and the closing phenylalanine or tryptophan. D genes are given only for firm matches. Some rows have no size entry. The others give once, few or many, or a class for an expanded clone.

v_gene	j_gene	d_gene	abundance	CDR3nt	CDR3aa
TRBV4-1	TRBJ2-2	NA	NA	TGCGCCAGCAATGTGATAGGGGCAGCCGGGGAGCTGTTTTTT	CASNVIGAAGELFF
TRBV7-7	TRBJ2-5	TRBD1	NA	TGTGCCAGCAGCGCCAGTTTATCGGGACAGGGTGGGACCCAGTACTTC	CASSASLSGQGGTQYF
TRBV6-5	TRBJ1-2	NA	NA	TGTGCCAGCAGTTACGATGCGGGGCGGGTCGGTGGCTACACCTTC	CASSYDAGRVGGYTF
TRBV2	TRBJ2-4	NA	once	TGTGCCAGCAGTGGTGCAGGGTCCGAATTAAAAAACATTCAGTACTTC	CASSGAGSELKNIQYF
TRBV11-2	TRBJ2-3	TRBD2	NA	TGTGCCAGCAGCTCGGGGGAACTAGCGGGAATAGATACGCAGTATTTT	CASSSGELAGIDTQYF
TRBV21-1	TRBJ2-3	NA	NA	TGTGCCAGCAGCACAAAGGGGGGGACAGGGGTGGCCACAGATACGCAGTATTTT	CASSTKGGTGVATDTQYF
TRBV7-2	TRBJ2-7	TRBD2	NA	TGTGCCAGCACCCGAACTAGCGGGAATTCCTACGAGCAGTACTTC	CASTRTSGNSYEQYF
TRBV11-2	TRBJ2-7	NA	NA	TGTGCCAGCAGCCCCACCGGGGGACCCTACGAGCAGTACTTC	CASSPTGGPYEQYF
TRBV28	TRBJ1-5	NA	NA	TGTGCCAGCACCGCGGACTGGGGCAATCAGCCCCAGCATTTT	CASTADWGNQPQHF
TRBV15	TRBJ1-1	NA	NA	TGTGCCACCAGCAGAGTTAGTTCGGCGGACACTGAAGCTTTCTTT	CATSRVSSADTEAFF
TRBV6-2/TRBV6-3	TRBJ2-1	NA	NA	TGTGCCAGCAGTTACCTTGACAATGAGCAGTTCTTC	CASSYLDNEQFF
TRBV7-6	TRBJ1-6	NA	NA	TGTGCCAGCAGCTTAGCTCCCATTTCACCCCTCCACTTT	CASSLAPISPLHF
TRBV28	TRBJ1-2	TRBD1	NA	TGTGCCAGCAGTATGGGACAGGGGGTCAATGGCTACACCTTC	CASSMGQGVNGYTF
TRBV3-1/TRBV3-2	TRBJ2-2	TRBD2	NA	TGTGCCAGCAGCCCCCAGCTAGCGGGAGGCACCGGGGAGCTGTTTTTT	CASSPQLAGGTGELFF
TRBV29-1	TRBJ2-1	NA	NA	TGCAGCGTTGGGCGGAATGAGCAGTTCTTC	CSVGRNEQFF
TRBV30	TRBJ1-3	TRBD1	NA	TGTGCCTGGAGTAACAGAGACAGGGTTGGGTACACCATATATTTT	CAWSNRDRVGYTIYF
TRBV6-1	TRBJ2-5	NA	NA	TGTGCCAGCAGTGAAAGCGGCTACCAAGAGACCCAGTACTTC	CASSESGYQETQYF
TRBV29-1	TRBJ2-5	TRBD2	NA	TGCAGCGTTGAAGACACTAGCGGGGGGAGAGAGACCCAGTACTTC	CSVEDTSGGRETQYF
TRBV3-1/TRBV3-2	TRBJ2-1	TRBD2	NA	TGTGCCAGCAGCCCTGGCTCCGGGAGGTATCGCAATGAGCAGTTCTTC	CASSPGSGRYRNEQFF
TRBV28	TRBJ2-6	NA	NA	TGTGCCAGCAGCCGCGGGGGCCCTGGGGCCAACGTCCTGACTTTC	CASSRGGPGANVLTF
TRBV30	TRBJ1-1	NA	NA	TGTGCCTGGTTGAATCAGGGCACTGAAGCTTTCTTT	CAWLNQGTEAFF
TRBV19	TRBJ1-2	TRBD1	NA	TGTGCCAGTAGTATTTCGGGACAGAACTATGGCTACACCTTC	CASSISGQNYGYTF
TRBV28	TRBJ2-1	TRBD2	NA	TGTGCCAGCAGCGGGACTAGCGGGTACAATGAGCAGTTCTTC	CASSGTSGYNEQFF
TRBV28	TRBJ1-2	TRBD1	NA	TGTGCCAGCAGCTTCAGGGGGAGAGGCTACACCTTC	CASSFRGRGYTF
TRBV9	TRBJ1-5	NA	NA	TGTGCCAGCAGCGTAGACCAGGGGCAGCCCCAGCATTTT	CASSVDQGQPQHF
TRBV5-4	TRBJ2-2	TRBD1	NA	TGTGCCAGCAGCGGGGGCGGCAGGGGGCCTCGACCTACCGGGGAGCTGTTTTTT	CASSGGGRGPRPTGELFF
TRBV23-1	TRBJ2-5	TRBD1	NA	TGCGCCAGCAGTCTCCGGGACAGGGGCCAAGAGACCCAGTACTTC	CASSLRDRGQETQYF
TRBV15	TRBJ1-4	NA	few	TGTGCCACCAGCAGAGATAGGGGGAATGAAAAACTGTTTTTT	CATSRDRGNEKLFF
TRBV14	TRBJ2-7	TRBD1	NA	TGTGCCAGCAGGGACAGGGGCGCAAAGTTGGTGCAGTACTTC	CASRDRGAKLVQYF
TRBV20-1	TRBJ1-2	NA	NA	TGCAGTGCTGCGGGCGGGGGCTACACCTTC	CSAAGGGYTF
TRBV11-2	TRBJ2-1	TRBD2	NA	TGTGCCAGCACCGAACCTAGCGGGAGGAGGTACAATGAGCAGTTCTTC	CASTEPSGRRYNEQFF
TRBV10-3	TRBJ2-2	TRBD1	NA	TGTGCCACCGCCCGGGACAGGGGTTCCGGGGAGCTGTTTTTT	CATARDRGSGELFF
TRBV5-4	TRBJ2-1	NA	NA	TGTGCCAGCGGAACGACAAAAGCCCTTTACAATGAGCAGTTCTTC	CASGTTKALYNEQFF
TRBV2	TRBJ2-3	NA	NA	TGTGCCAGCAGTCTACAGGCGTCTGGCACAGATACGCAGTATTTT	CASSLQASGTDTQYF